The rows below give T cell receptor beta chains drawn from one sample of a study of cytomegalovirus exposure and HLA in healthy donors. Only in-frame clones appear in the TCRdb table, and some are missing; sequencing was by immunoSEQ multiplex PCR. The clone table shows about 160,000 clones, with the ten largest holding 1.3%. The specimen sequenced was PBMCs. The receptors here all came from a woman aged 55-69 years in good health and CMV-seronegative. Each CDR3 is given with its conserved first and last residue. A D gene is named only where the DNA matches it firmly.

>TRBJ2-2|12|-|TRBV10-1
CASSGRFGELFF
TGCGCCAGCAGTGGGAGGTTTGGGGAGCTGTTTTTT
>TRBJ2-1|14|-|TRBV13
CASSVRLEPNEQFF
TGTGCCAGCAGCGTAAGACTGGAACCCAATGAGCAGTTCTTC
>TRBJ2-3|13|-|TRBV27
CASSSLGVDTQYF
TGTGCCAGCAGTTCCCTCGGTGTAGATACGCAGTATTTT
>TRBJ2-1|16|-|TRBV21-1
CASRNVASGCYNEQFF
TGTGCCAGCAGGAACGTGGCTAGCGGGTGTTACAATGAGCAGTTCTTC
>TRBJ1-3|15|-|TRBV5-4
CASSLPGRGTGTIYF
TGTGCCAGCAGCCTACCCGGACGGGGAACGGGGACCATATATTTT
>TRBJ1-1|14|-|TRBV6-5
CASSWGGLNTEAFF
TGTGCCAGCAGTTGGGGAGGCTTGAACACTGAAGCTTTCTTT
>TRBJ2-7|15|TRBD2|TRBV5-1
CASSLASGSRYEQYF
TGCGCCAGCAGCTTGGCTAGCGGGAGTCGGTACGAGCAGTACTTC
>TRBJ2-1|13|-|TRBV18
CASSPGHNNEQFF
TGTGCCAGCTCACCTGGACATAACAATGAGCAGTTCTTC
>TRBJ1-1|16|TRBD1|TRBV19
CASSIVRQGPNTEAFF
TGTGCCAGTAGTATCGTCAGACAGGGGCCCAACACTGAGGCTTTCTTT
>TRBJ1-4|15|-|TRBV7-2
CASSWTAPTNEKLFF
TGTGCCAGCAGCTGGACAGCCCCAACTAATGAAAAACTGTTTTTT
>TRBJ2-4|14|-|TRBV18
CASSPPRLVNIQYF
TGTGCCAGCTCACCACCGCGTCTCGTAAACATTCAGTACTTC
>TRBJ1-1|13|-|TRBV25-1
CASSGFRGAEAFF
TGTGCCAGCAGTGGGTTCAGGGGCGCTGAAGCTTTCTTT
>TRBJ2-7|15|-|TRBV7-2
CASSLGRTVSYEQYF
TGTGCCAGCAGCTTAGGGAGGACAGTCTCCTACGAGCAGTACTTC
>TRBJ1-2|15|-|TRBV27
CASSLNWRVNYGYTF
TGTGCCAGCAGTTTAAACTGGAGGGTTAACTATGGCTACACCTTC
>TRBJ2-7|14|-|TRBV5-1
CASSLVYSSNEQYF
TGCGCCAGCAGCTTGGTGTACAGCTCGAACGAGCAGTACTTC
>TRBJ1-1|15|-|TRBV7-9
CASSTRGNGNTEAFF
TGTGCCAGCAGCACCCGGGGAAATGGGAACACTGAAGCTTTCTTT
>TRBJ2-7|13|-|TRBV7-3
CASSFGGPYEQYF
TGTGCCAGCAGCTTCGGGGGTCCCTACGAGCAGTACTTC
>TRBJ1-6|15|-|TRBV5-6
CASSQLVADNSPLHF
TGTGCCAGCAGCCAGCTGGTCGCGGATAATTCACCCCTCCACTTT
>TRBJ2-1|14|TRBD1|TRBV6-5
CASSLQGARNEQFF
TGTGCCAGCAGCCTACAGGGGGCGCGTAATGAGCAGTTCTTC
>TRBJ2-4|19|TRBD2|TRBV4-3
CASSQEGGGSKGAKNIQYF
TGCGCCAGCAGCCAAGAGGGGGGGGGTTCAAAAGGGGCCAAAAACATTCAGTACTTC
>TRBJ1-1|14|-|TRBV18
CASSLGGKNTEAFF
TGTGCCAGCTCGCTAGGGGGTAAGAACACTGAAGCTTTCTTT
>TRBJ1-1|16|-|TRBV4-2
CASSQDPGAQNTEAFF
TGTGCCAGCAGCCAAGATCCGGGAGCCCAGAACACTGAAGCTTTCTTT
>TRBJ2-7|14|-|TRBV28
CASSPVPDYSVLFF
TGTGCCAGCAGTCCTGTTCCCGACTACTCTGTTTTATTCTTC
>TRBJ2-7|16|TRBD2|TRBV2
CASSEEGGGPSYEQYF
TGTGCCAGCAGTGAAGAGGGCGGGGGGCCCTCCTACGAGCAGTACTTC
>TRBJ1-5|14|-|TRBV2
CASTGGNSNQPQHF
TGTGCCAGCACCGGGGGTAATAGCAATCAGCCCCAGCATTTT
>TRBJ2-5|15|-|TRBV7-9
CASSLTPTDQETQYF
TGTGCCAGCAGCTTGACGCCGACAGATCAAGAGACCCAGTACTTC
>TRBJ2-1|14|-|TRBV27
CASSLGGAYNEQFF
TGTGCCAGCAGTTTAGGAGGGGCGTACAATGAGCAGTTCTTC
>TRBJ2-5|14|-|TRBV5-1
CASNLQPGQETQYF
TGCGCCAGCAACCTCCAACCGGGACAAGAGACCCAGTACTTC
>TRBJ2-1|15|TRBD1|TRBV6-5
CASSYDRGENNEQFF
TGTGCCAGCAGTTACGACAGGGGTGAAAACAATGAGCAGTTCTTC
>TRBJ2-7|13|-|TRBV15
CATSRPHGSEQYF
TGTGCCACCAGCAGACCCCACGGGAGTGAGCAGTACTTC
>TRBJ2-1|17|TRBD2|TRBV9
CASSAFETSGLYNEQFF
TGTGCCAGCAGCGCCTTCGAGACTAGCGGGCTTTACAATGAGCAGTTCTTC
>TRBJ1-4|16|-|TRBV5-1
CASSLWGQVGNEKLFF
TGCGCCAGCAGCTTATGGGGGCAGGTGGGAAATGAAAAACTGTTTTTT
>TRBJ2-1|17|TRBD2|TRBV7-3
CASSTGGLAGGSNEQFF
TGTGCCAGCAGTACTGGGGGACTAGCGGGTGGGTCTAATGAGCAGTTCTTC
>TRBJ2-3|16|TRBD2|TRBV30
CAWSVTSGRVPDTQYF
TGTGCCTGGAGTGTCACTAGCGGGAGGGTACCAGATACGCAGTATTTT
>TRBJ1-4|14|-|TRBV29-1
CSVTGITTNEKLFF
TGCAGCGTTACAGGAATTACAACTAATGAAAAACTGTTTTTT
>TRBJ1-2|16|TRBD1|TRBV30
CAWSSLGGGQGYGYTF
TGTGCCTGGAGTAGCCTGGGGGGGGGACAGGGCTATGGCTACACCTTC
>TRBJ2-2|15|TRBD2|TRBV5-1
CASTGGGPHTGELFF
TGCGCCAGCACCGGCGGGGGGCCACACACCGGGGAGCTGTTTTTT
>TRBJ2-5|14|-|TRBV27
CASSLSRASETQYF
TGTGCCAGCAGTTTATCGAGGGCATCCGAGACCCAGTACTTC
>TRBJ2-3|14|-|TRBV30
CAFERAWVTDTQYF
TGTGCCTTTGAGAGGGCCTGGGTGACAGATACGCAGTATTTT
>TRBJ2-3|12|TRBD2|TRBV30
CALAGGGDTQYF
TGTGCACTAGCGGGAGGAGGAGATACGCAGTATTTT
>TRBJ1-2|13|-|TRBV18
CASSDVGAYGYTF
TGTGCCAGCTCAGACGTGGGGGCCTATGGCTACACCTTC
>TRBJ1-3|15|-|TRBV5-1
CASSLEGGAGNTIYF
TGCGCCAGCAGCTTGGAAGGAGGGGCTGGAAACACCATATATTTT
>TRBJ2-3|14|-|TRBV30
CAWSGRALTDTQYF
TGTGCCTGGAGTGGGAGGGCCCTCACAGATACGCAGTATTTT
>TRBJ2-5|14|TRBD2|TRBV10-2
CASGPSGGVETQYF
TGCGCCAGCGGTCCTAGCGGAGGGGTAGAGACCCAGTACTTC
>TRBJ1-1|14|-|TRBV29-1
CSAHRGNEDTEAFF
TGCAGCGCCCACCGAGGGAATGAGGACACTGAAGCTTTCTTT
>TRBJ2-7|13|-|TRBV2
CASKKDIAYEQYF
TGTGCCAGCAAGAAGGACATTGCCTACGAGCAGTACTTC
>TRBJ2-7|13|-|TRBV6-5
CASSFGESYEQYF
TGTGCCAGCAGTTTTGGAGAATCCTACGAGCAGTACTTC
>TRBJ1-3|13|-|TRBV5-1
CASSQTDSSAIYF
TGCGCCAGCAGCCAGACAGACAGCAGCGCCATATATTTT
>TRBJ1-4|15|TRBD1|TRBV19
CASSMGTANNEKLFF
TGTGCCAGTAGTATGGGGACAGCGAATAATGAAAAACTGTTTTTT
>TRBJ2-3|14|TRBD1|TRBV5-1
CASSLGQGADTQYF
TGCGCCAGCAGCTTGGGGCAGGGGGCAGATACGCAGTATTTT
>TRBJ1-1|13|TRBD1|TRBV5-6
CASSFQGGDGAFF
TGTGCCAGCAGCTTCCAGGGGGGCGATGGGGCTTTCTTT
>TRBJ1-5|14|-|TRBV21-1
CASSKRGLDQPQHF
TGTGCTAGCAGCAAAAGAGGGCTGGATCAGCCCCAGCATTTT
>TRBJ2-1|13|-|TRBV14
CASSQGWYNEQFF
TGTGCCAGCAGCCAGGGCTGGTACAATGAGCAGTTCTTC
>TRBJ1-2|13|TRBD1|TRBV6-4
CASSGAGGSGYTF
TGTGCCAGCAGTGGGGCAGGGGGAAGCGGCTACACCTTC
>TRBJ1-1|13|-|TRBV6-1
CASSEVGLTEAFF
TGTGCCAGCAGTGAAGTCGGACTTACTGAAGCTTTCTTT